These 5 T cell receptor beta chains share one sample of origin, sequenced in a study of cytotoxic CD8 clonotypes in ibrutinib-treated CLL. Only in-frame clones appear in the TCRdb table, and some are missing; sequencing was by immunoSEQ multiplex PCR. The sample holds about 130,000 clones; 70% to 90% are singletons and the top ten take approximately 2%. The specimen was PBMCs, collected after 24 months of ibrutinib treatment. Receptor source: a human donor with chronic lymphocytic leukemia.

The V gene is TRBV9, the J gene TRBJ2-1, with D perhaps matching TRBD1 (5 bases). CDR1 and CDR2 from the germline V gene are SGDLS and YYNGEE. V was pared by 0 bases and J by 4 bases, with 11 bases between. This CDR3 has 15 amino acids. CDR3 protein: CASSVDQGLYNEQFF. The CDR3 DNA sequence: TGTGCCAGCAGCGTAGATCAGGGTCTATACAATGAGCAGTTCTTC.

This chain joins TRBV6-1 and TRBJ2-3, with 7 bases that match TRBD1. CDR3 length: 15 amino acids. From germline, CDR1 is MNHNS and CDR2 SASEGT. The V segment lost 4 bases and the J segment 4 bases; nucleotides outside the gene matches: 8. CDR3 loop: CASSGDRVTADTQYF. In DNA form, the CDR3 reads TGTGCCAGCAGTGGAGACAGGGTTACAGCAGATACGCAGTATTTT.

The chain has TRBV7-3 and TRBJ2-2; 10 bases align to TRBD2. The CDR3 has 18 amino acids. Trimming cost V 5 bases and J 2 bases; bases outside gene matches: 11. Germline V gene data show CDR1 as SGHTA and CDR2 as FQGTGA. CDR3 in amino acids: CASSPRGAGGINTGELFF. The CDR3 DNA sequence: TGTGCCAGCAGCCCCCGGGGAGCGGGAGGGATAAACACCGGGGAGCTGTTTTTT.

This rearrangement joins TRBV9 to TRBJ2-6; TRBD1 matches 9 bases. With 7 bases clipped from V and 2 bases from J, the junction kept 10 bases outside the gene matches. CDR1 and CDR2 from the germline V gene are SGDLS and YYNGEE. The CDR3 has 17 amino acids. The CDR3 here is CASSGSTGGAGANVLTF. As DNA, the CDR3 is TGTGCCAGCTCTGGGTCCACAGGGGGCGCTGGGGCCAACGTCCTGACTTTC. The full variable domain, in which reference TRBV9 and TRBJ2-6 provide the parts outside the CDR3, is DSGVTQTPKHLITATGQRVTLRCSPRSGDLSVYWYQQSLDQGLQFLIQYYNGEERAKGNILERFSAQQFPDLHSELNLSSLELGDSALYFCASSGSTGGAGANVLTFGAGSRLTVL.

Points on this clone: Germline and junction disagree at one end, which may indicate a read error. The V and J genes are TRBV30 and TRBJ1-2; 9 nucleotides line up with TRBD1. The CDR3 consists of 14 residues. Germline V gene lookup returns CDR1 GTSNPN and CDR2 SVGIG (reference sequence). The CDR3 region is CAWIPPPGQGTLNF. CDR3 nucleotides: TGTGCCTGGATTCCGCCCCCCGGACAGGGGACCCTCAACTTC.